A selection of T cell receptor beta chains follows, all from one sample in a study of blood T cells in healthy people across ages. TCRdb recomputed calls from the 5' RACE reads with MiXCR, one row per CDR3 protein. The data contain 1.5 million to 2 million distinct CDR3 sequences, 28% of them singletons. The specimen sequenced was blood. All receptors derive from a woman aged 25 to 39 in good health. CDR3s include the opening cysteine and the closing phenylalanine or tryptophan. A D gene is named only where the DNA matches it firmly. Size is stated for part of the rows, as once, few or many counts, or as a class when the clone is expanded.

cdr3_aa: CSVARDAEAFF; cdr3_nt: TGCAGCGTCGCCAGGGACGCTGAAGCTTTCTTT; cdr3_length: 11; v_call: TRBV29-1; d_call: NA; clone_size: NA; j_call: TRBJ1-1
cdr3_aa: CASQTLNTEAFF; cdr3_nt: TGTGCCAGCCAGACACTTAACACTGAAGCTTTCTTT; cdr3_length: 12; v_call: TRBV2; d_call: NA; clone_size: NA; j_call: TRBJ1-1
cdr3_aa: CASSLVPGLGTEAFF; cdr3_nt: TGTGCCAGCAGCTTAGTCCCAGGGCTGGGGACTGAAGCTTTCTTT; cdr3_length: 15; v_call: TRBV7-2; d_call: NA; clone_size: NA; j_call: TRBJ1-1
cdr3_aa: CASSQEVTGISTDTQYF; cdr3_nt: TGCGCCAGCAGCCAAGAAGTGACAGGGATTAGCACAGATACGCAGTATTTT; cdr3_length: 17; v_call: TRBV4-3; d_call: TRBD1; clone_size: NA; j_call: TRBJ2-3
cdr3_aa: CSAGPGVQVLRQFF; cdr3_nt: TGCAGTGCCGGACCGGGCGTACAGGTATTAAGGCAGTTCTTC; cdr3_length: 14; v_call: TRBV20-1; d_call: NA; clone_size: few; j_call: TRBJ2-1
cdr3_aa: CASSQHAYMGGQNTGELFF; cdr3_nt: TGTGCCAGCAGCCAACACGCTTACATGGGGGGGCAGAACACCGGGGAGCTGTTTTTT; cdr3_length: 19; v_call: TRBV3-1; d_call: NA; clone_size: NA; j_call: TRBJ2-2
cdr3_aa: CASSYSLSTGELFF; cdr3_nt: TGTGCCAGCAGTTACTCCCTTTCCACCGGGGAGCTGTTTTTT; cdr3_length: 14; v_call: TRBV6-2/TRBV6-3; d_call: NA; clone_size: NA; j_call: TRBJ2-2
cdr3_aa: CASSPPVQAGSYEQYF; cdr3_nt: TGTGCCAGCTCACCACCGGTTCAGGCGGGCTCCTACGAGCAGTACTTC; cdr3_length: 16; v_call: TRBV18; d_call: NA; clone_size: many; j_call: TRBJ2-7
cdr3_aa: CAISDLFGGRGTEAFF; cdr3_nt: TGTGCCATCAGTGACCTCTTTGGGGGCCGGGGCACTGAAGCTTTCTTT; cdr3_length: 16; v_call: TRBV10-3; d_call: NA; clone_size: few; j_call: TRBJ1-1
cdr3_aa: CASSLFGLAEETQYF; cdr3_nt: TGTGCCAGCAGTTTATTCGGACTAGCGGAAGAGACCCAGTACTTC; cdr3_length: 15; v_call: TRBV28; d_call: TRBD2; clone_size: NA; j_call: TRBJ2-5
cdr3_aa: CASSEARGPSSYNEQFF; cdr3_nt: TGTGCCAGCAGTGAAGCGCGTGGACCCAGCTCCTACAATGAGCAGTTCTTC; cdr3_length: 17; v_call: TRBV2; d_call: NA; clone_size: NA; j_call: TRBJ2-1
cdr3_aa: CSVELGDSDGGLDEQFF; cdr3_nt: TGCAGCGTTGAATTGGGGGATAGTGACGGGGGATTGGATGAGCAGTTCTTC; cdr3_length: 17; v_call: TRBV29-1; d_call: NA; clone_size: NA; j_call: TRBJ2-1
cdr3_aa: CSASQGGGQPQHF; cdr3_nt: TGCAGTGCGTCACAGGGGGGCGGTCAGCCCCAGCATTTT; cdr3_length: 13; v_call: TRBV20-1; d_call: TRBD1; clone_size: NA; j_call: TRBJ1-5
cdr3_aa: CATGGFRYGYTF; cdr3_nt: TGTGCCACCGGAGGGTTTCGCTATGGCTACACCTTC; cdr3_length: 12; v_call: TRBV10-3; d_call: NA; clone_size: few; j_call: TRBJ1-2
cdr3_aa: CASSKVGAGDETQYF; cdr3_nt: TGTGCCAGCAGCAAAGTGGGGGCAGGGGACGAGACCCAGTACTTC; cdr3_length: 15; v_call: TRBV21-1; d_call: NA; clone_size: few; j_call: TRBJ2-5
cdr3_aa: CASSQKPGQTETEAFF; cdr3_nt: TGTGCCAGCAGCCAGAAACCGGGACAGACGGAAACTGAAGCTTTCTTT; cdr3_length: 16; v_call: TRBV28; d_call: TRBD1; clone_size: NA; j_call: TRBJ1-1
cdr3_aa: CASSVVGYKEKLFF; cdr3_nt: TGTGCCAGCAGCGTAGTAGGGTATAAGGAAAAACTGTTTTTT; cdr3_length: 14; v_call: TRBV9; d_call: NA; clone_size: few; j_call: TRBJ1-4